This is a list of T cell receptor beta chains from one sample in a study of cytomegalovirus exposure and HLA in healthy donors. Method: immunoSEQ multiplex PCR; TCRdb's copy keeps in-frame clones and lacks some. Here the sample spans about 130,000 clones, about four fifths being singletons. The source material was PBMCs. The receptor source for this set is a woman aged 40-49 years in good health and CMV-seropositive. The conserved cysteine and the conserved F or W are not part of the CDR3 here.

CDR3,V
ASSSLAGVYEQY,TRBV27
ASSATTTGAGNTIY,TRBV5-1
ASNEGTEAF,TRBV6-5
ASSYGLEEPEAF,TRBV6-6
ASTSKRYNYGYT,TRBV2
ASSQEGNTGELF,TRBV9
ASSLGLGGGEQF,TRBV5-1
ASRGGQHNEQF,TRBV19
ASSGSPGSTEAF,TRBV4-1
ASSFLGAGETQY,TRBV7-8
ASSLYGTGQAFYNEQF,TRBV7-9
ASSLLSGPNQPQH,TRBV27
ASSLDGQGYQETQY,TRBV13
ASSQETRGLSGTEAF,TRBV4-3
ASSISTVPSYNEQF,TRBV19
ASSSDTTPGTSYNYEQY,TRBV11-3
ASSLMSGSGDTQY,TRBV5-1
ASSLFSGSGKTQY,TRBV5-4
SSSPRDETQY,TRBV7-9
ASSFSRYNEQF,TRBV28
ASTLLNTEAF,TRBV2
ASWGGRGNTEAF,TRBV19
AISVSGRGQETQY,TRBV10-3
ASSYSGGGQETQY,TRBV6-6
ASSVVSGASGTGELF,TRBV9